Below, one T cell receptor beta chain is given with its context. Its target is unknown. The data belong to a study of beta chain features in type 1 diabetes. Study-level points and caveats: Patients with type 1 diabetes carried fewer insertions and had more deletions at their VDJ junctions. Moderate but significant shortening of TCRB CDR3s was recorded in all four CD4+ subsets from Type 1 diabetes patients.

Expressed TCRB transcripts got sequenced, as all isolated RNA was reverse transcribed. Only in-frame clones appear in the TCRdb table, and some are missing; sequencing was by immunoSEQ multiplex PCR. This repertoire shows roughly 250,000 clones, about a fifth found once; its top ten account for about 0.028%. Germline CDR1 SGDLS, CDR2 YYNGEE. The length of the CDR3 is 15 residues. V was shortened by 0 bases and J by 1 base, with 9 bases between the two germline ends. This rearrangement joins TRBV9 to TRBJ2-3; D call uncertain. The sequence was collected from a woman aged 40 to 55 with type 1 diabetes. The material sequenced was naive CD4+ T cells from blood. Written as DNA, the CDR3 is TGTGCCAGCAGCGTAGGAGTAAGTGGCACAGATACGCAGTATTTT. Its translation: CASSVGVSGTDTQYF.